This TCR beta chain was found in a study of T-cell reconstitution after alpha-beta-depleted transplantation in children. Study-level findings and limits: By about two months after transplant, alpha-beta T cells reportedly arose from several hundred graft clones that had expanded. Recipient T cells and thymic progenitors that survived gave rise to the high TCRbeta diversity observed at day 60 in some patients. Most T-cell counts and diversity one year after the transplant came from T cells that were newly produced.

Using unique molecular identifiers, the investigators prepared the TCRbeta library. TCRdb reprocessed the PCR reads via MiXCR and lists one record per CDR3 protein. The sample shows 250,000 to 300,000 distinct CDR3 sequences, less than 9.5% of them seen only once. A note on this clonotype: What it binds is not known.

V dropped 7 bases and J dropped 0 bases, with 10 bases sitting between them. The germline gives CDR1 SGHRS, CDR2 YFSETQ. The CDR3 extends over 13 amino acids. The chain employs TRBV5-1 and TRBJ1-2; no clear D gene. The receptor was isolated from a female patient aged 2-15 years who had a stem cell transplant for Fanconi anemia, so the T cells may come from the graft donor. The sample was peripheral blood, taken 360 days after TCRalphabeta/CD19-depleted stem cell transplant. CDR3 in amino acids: CASAARANYGYTF. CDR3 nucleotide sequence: TGCGCCAGCGCGGCCAGAGCTAACTATGGCTACACCTTC.